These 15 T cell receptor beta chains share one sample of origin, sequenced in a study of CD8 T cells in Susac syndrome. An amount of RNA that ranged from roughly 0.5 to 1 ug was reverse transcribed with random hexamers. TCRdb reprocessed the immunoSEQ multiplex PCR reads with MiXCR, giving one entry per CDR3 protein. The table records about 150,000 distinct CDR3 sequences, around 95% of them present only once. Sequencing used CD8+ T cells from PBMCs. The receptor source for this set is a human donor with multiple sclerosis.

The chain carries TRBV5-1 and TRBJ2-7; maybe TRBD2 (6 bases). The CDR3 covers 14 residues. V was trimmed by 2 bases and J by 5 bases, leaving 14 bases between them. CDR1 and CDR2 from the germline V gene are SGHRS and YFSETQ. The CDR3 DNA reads TGCGCCAGCAGCTTCGAGACTAGTACTAACGAGCAGTACTTC. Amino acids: CASSFETSTNEQYF.

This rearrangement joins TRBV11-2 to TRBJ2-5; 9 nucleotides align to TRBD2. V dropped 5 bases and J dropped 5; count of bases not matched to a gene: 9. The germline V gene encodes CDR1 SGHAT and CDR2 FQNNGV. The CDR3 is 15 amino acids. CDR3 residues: CASSPLTSGWETQYF. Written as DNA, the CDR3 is TGTGCCAGCAGCCCGCTGACTAGCGGTTGGGAGACCCAGTACTTC. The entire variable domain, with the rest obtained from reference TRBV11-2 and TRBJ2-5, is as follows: EAGVAQSPRYKIIEKRQSVAFWCNPISGHATLYWYQQILGQGPKLLIQFQNNGVVDDSQLPKDRFSAERLKGVDSTLKIQPAKLEDSAVYLCASSPLTSGWETQYFGPGTRLLVL.

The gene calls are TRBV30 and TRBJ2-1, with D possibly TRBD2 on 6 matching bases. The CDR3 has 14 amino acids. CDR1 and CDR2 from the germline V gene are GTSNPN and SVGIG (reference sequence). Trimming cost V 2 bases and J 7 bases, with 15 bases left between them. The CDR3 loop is CAWSLGVSGNEQFF. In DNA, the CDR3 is TGTGCCTGGAGTCTGGGGGTTAGCGGAAATGAGCAGTTCTTC.

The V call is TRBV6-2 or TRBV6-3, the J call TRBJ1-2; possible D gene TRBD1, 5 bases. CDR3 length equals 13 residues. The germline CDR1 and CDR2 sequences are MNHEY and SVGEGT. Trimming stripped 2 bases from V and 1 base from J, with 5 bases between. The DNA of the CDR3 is TGTGCCAGCAGTTACGACAGTAACTATGGCTACACCTTC. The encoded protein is CASSYDSNYGYTF.

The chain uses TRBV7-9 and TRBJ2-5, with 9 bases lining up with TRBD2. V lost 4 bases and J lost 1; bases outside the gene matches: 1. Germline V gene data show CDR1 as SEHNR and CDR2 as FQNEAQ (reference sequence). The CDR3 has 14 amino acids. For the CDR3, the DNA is TGTGCCAGCAGCTCTAGCGGGGCCCAAGAGACCCAGTACTTC. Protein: CASSSSGAQETQYF.

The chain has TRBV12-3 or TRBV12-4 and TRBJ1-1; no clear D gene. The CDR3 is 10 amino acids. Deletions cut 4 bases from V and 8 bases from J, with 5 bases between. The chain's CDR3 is CASSSSEAFF. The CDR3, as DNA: TGTGCCAGCAGTTCGTCCGAAGCTTTCTTT.

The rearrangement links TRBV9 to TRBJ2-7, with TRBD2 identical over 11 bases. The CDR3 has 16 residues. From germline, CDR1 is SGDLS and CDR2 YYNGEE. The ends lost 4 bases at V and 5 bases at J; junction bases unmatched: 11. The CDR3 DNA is TGTGCCAGCAGCCCTCCCATAGCGGGGGGGCCTAACGAGCAGTACTTC. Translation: CASSPPIAGGPNEQYF.

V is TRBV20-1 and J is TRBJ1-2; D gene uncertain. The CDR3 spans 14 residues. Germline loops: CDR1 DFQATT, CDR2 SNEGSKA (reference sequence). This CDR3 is CSGDSDGDNYGYTF. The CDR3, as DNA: TGCAGCGGAGATTCGGACGGAGATAACTATGGCTACACCTTC.

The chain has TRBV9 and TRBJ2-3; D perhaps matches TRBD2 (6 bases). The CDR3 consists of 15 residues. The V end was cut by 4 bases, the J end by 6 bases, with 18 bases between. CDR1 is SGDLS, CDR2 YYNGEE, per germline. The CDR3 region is CASSHRGGGADTQYF. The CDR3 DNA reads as TGTGCCAGCAGCCACCGGGGCGGAGGGGCTGATACGCAGTATTTT.

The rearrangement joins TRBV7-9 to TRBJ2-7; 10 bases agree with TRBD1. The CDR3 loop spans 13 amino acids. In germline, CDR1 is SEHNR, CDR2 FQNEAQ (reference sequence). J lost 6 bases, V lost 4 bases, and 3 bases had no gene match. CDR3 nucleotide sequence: TGTGCCAGCAGCTGGGGACAGGGGCTCGAGCAGTACTTC. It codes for CASSWGQGLEQYF. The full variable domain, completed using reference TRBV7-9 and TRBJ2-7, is DTGVSQNPRHKITKRGQNVTFRCDPISEHNRLYWYRQTLGQGPEFLTYFQNEAQLEKSRLLSDRFSAERPKGSFSTLEIQRTEQGDSAMYLCASSWGQGLEQYFGPGTRLTVT.

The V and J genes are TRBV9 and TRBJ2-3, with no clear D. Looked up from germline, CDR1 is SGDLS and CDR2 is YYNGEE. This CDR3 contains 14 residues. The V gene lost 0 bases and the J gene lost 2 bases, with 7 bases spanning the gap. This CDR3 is CASSVVSSTDTQYF. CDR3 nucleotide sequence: TGTGCCAGCAGCGTAGTTAGCTCCACAGATACGCAGTATTTT.

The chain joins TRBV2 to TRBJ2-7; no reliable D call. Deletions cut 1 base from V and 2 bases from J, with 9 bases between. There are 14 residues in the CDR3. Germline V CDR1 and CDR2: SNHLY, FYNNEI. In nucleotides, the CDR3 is TGTGCCAGCAGTGAAGGGGCAGGAACCTACGAGCAGTACTTC. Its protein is CASSEGAGTYEQYF.

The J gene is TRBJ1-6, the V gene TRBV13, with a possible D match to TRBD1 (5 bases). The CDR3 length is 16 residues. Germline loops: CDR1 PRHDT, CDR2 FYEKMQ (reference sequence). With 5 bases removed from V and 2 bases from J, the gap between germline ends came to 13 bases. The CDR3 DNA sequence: TGTGCCAGCAGCCAGGGCGGAAGCCCCTATAATTCACCCCTCCACTTT. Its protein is CASSQGGSPYNSPLHF.

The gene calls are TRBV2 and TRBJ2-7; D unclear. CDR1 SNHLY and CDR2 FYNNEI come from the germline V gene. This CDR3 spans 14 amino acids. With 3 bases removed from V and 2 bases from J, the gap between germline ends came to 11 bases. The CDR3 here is CASSEYGDTYEQYV. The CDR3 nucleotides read TGTGCCAGCAGTGAGTACGGCGACACCTACGAGCAGTACGTC.

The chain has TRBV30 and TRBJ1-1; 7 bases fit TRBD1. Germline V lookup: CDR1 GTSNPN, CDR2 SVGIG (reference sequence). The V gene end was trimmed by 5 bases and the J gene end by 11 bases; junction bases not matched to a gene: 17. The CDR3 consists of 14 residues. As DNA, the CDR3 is TGTGCCTGGGGGTTAGGGACAGTCGGCCAACAGGCTTTCTTT. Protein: CAWGLGTVGQQAFF.